Listed below are T cell receptor beta chains from one sample, sequenced in a study of cytomegalovirus exposure and HLA in healthy donors. This table comes from immunoSEQ multiplex PCR, and its TCRdb copy is limited to in-frame clones, with some not included. The table has around 95,000 clones, approximately 85% seen once. Sequencing used PBMCs. The receptor source for this set is a man aged 25-45 years in good health and CMV-seropositive. The CDR3 runs from the conserved cysteine through the conserved F or W. Fields, in order: V gene, CDR3 length, CDR3 protein.

TRBV6-1 | 12 | CAARGGYRGYTF
TRBV7-2 | 16 | CASSLGPGWGDYGYTF
TRBV4-2 | 20 | CASSQVFSSGSVSSYNEQFF
TRBV14 | 13 | CASSGTRFREQFF
TRBV18 | 15 | CASSPLSAGENTIYF
TRBV7-2 | 16 | CASSWGTSGINSEQYF
TRBV6-1 | 16 | CASSVRTSASYNEQFF
TRBV5-1 | 15 | CASSLWAEGTDTQYF
TRBV14 | 15 | CASTPGGTSNSPLHF
TRBV9 | 13 | CASSPRQGETQYF
TRBV2 | 12 | CAGSGQGGEQYF
TRBV6-5 | 15 | CASSSLTGLGNTIYF
TRBV14 | 17 | CASSQRVGLAGWETQYF
TRBV27 | 16 | CASGSAGSGRTYEQYF
TRBV6-6 | 14 | CASSRDWISYEQYF
TRBV9 | 14 | CASSVGGNNYEQYF
TRBV29-1 | 12 | CSVIGVFTEAFF
TRBV27 | 14 | CASSPSVRGDEQYF
TRBV28 | 16 | CASSFRLAEATDTQYF
TRBV18 | 15 | CASSPPGTGGYEQYF
TRBV7-9 | 15 | CSSSLRTGVPYEQYF
TRBV6-1 | 14 | CASRDPGTYNEQFF
TRBV6-5 | 14 | CASNQDRLAYEQYF
TRBV28 | 15 | CASSLGQGYLETQYF
TRBV20-1 | 11 | CSASGVWEQYF
TRBV11-2 | 12 | CASSSDRRAQHF
TRBV27 | 16 | CASSAGLAGIFQQQYF
TRBV6-1 | 18 | CASSAFRGGDSLSPRQYF
TRBV5-1 | 18 | CASSPGLAGGSSYNEQFF
TRBV6-5 | 16 | CASSYQDSANTGELFF
TRBV12-5 | 16 | CASGTPGQANTGELFF
TRBV15 | 14 | CATSPGLLDQPQHF
TRBV28 | 16 | CASSPMGGVGTGELFF
TRBV4-1 | 16 | CASSQEPQGGRYEQYF
TRBV18 | 13 | CASSPQGISEAFF
TRBV4-1 | 15 | CASSQPTGGNSPLHF
TRBV10-3 | 9 | CATGREQYF
TRBV18 | 14 | CASSPPRDEAEQYF
TRBV18 | 14 | CASSPNLQAYEQYF
TRBV5-6 | 13 | CASSFPQGTEAFF
TRBV4-1 | 19 | CASSQDGVRRGGVPSEQYF
TRBV18 | 15 | CASSPQQGIAGELFF
TRBV6-5 | 12 | CASTPGGDTQYF
TRBV7-2 | 16 | CASSLDFTSGYNEQFF
TRBV25-1 | 13 | CASRRDSLNEQFF
TRBV30 | 12 | CAWSPTGNEQYF
TRBV29-1 | 13 | CSVGLAGAYEQYF
TRBV18 | 16 | CASSQKRDRRPTEAFF
TRBV27 | 13 | CASQSAGGYGQYF
TRBV2 | 13 | CASRAGPSYEQYF
TRBV11-2 | 15 | CASSQGVQGTETQYF